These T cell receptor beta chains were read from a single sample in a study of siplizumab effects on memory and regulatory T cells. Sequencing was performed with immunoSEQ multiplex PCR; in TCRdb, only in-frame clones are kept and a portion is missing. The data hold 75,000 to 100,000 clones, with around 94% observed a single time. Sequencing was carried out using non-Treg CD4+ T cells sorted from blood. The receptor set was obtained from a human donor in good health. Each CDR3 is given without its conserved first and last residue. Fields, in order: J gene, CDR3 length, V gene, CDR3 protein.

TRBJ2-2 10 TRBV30 AWSDNTGELF
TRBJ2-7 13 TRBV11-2 ASGRAGEGRWEQY
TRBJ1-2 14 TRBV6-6 ASIQDLSWGGYGYT
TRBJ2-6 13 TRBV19 ASSSRTTGANVLT
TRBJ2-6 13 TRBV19 ASSSRISGANVLT
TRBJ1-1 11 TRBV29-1 SERHPDTTEAF
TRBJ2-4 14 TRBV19 ASRGHGQDAKNIQY
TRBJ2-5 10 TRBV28 ASSRFQETQY
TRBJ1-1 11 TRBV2 ASVKERNTEAF
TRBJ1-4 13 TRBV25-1 ASSDGDSSNEKLF
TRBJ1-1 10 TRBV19 ASSPTNTEAF
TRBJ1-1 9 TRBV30 AWSPGTEAF
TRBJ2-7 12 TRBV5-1 ASSPTYGDNEQY
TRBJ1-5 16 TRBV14 ASSQVPPDRGSNQPQH
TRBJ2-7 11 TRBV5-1 ASSLNRGYEQY
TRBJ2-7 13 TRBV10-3 AIRTTSGRSFEQY
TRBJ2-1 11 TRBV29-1 SGEREGLHEQF
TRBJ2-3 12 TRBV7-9 ASSKPSYTDTQY
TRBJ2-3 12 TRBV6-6 AGRGGQGEDTQY
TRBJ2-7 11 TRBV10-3 AISAPRSYEQY
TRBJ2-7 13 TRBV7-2 ASSSHWGLSYEQY
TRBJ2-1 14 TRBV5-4 ASSLAIGGPVNEQF
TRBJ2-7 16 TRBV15 ATSRDAGGRTRSYEQY
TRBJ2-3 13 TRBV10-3 AISGQQGGTDTQY
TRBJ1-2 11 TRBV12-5 ASAKGTDYGYT
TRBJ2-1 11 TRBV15 ATSRDKVRGQF
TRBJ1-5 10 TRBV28 ASSSGTPKGH
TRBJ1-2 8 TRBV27 ASRPLGSA
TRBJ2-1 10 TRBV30 AWSPGRKEQF
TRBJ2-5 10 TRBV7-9 ASSLVQETQY
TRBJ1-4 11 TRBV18 ASSPQGGEKLF
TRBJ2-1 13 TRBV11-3 ASSLSAGEWNEQF
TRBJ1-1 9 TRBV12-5 ASGWDRAAF
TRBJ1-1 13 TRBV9 ASSVVMEANTEAF
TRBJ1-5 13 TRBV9 ASSHRLRVNQPQH
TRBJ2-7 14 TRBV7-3 ASSLTGDRGTYEQY
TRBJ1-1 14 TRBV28 ASSLSQGRSNTEAF
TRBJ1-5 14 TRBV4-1 ASSQGQGRRNQPQH
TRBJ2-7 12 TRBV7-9 ASSLGSGGYEQY